Detailed here is one TCR beta chain. The CDR3 totals 16 residues. The trim removed 4 bases at V and 6 bases at J, leaving 14 bases unmatched. CDR1 SGHRS and CDR2 YFSETQ come from the germline V gene. The data stem from a study of blood T cell repertoires in COVID-19. This table comes from immunoSEQ multiplex PCR, and its TCRdb copy is limited to in-frame clones, with some not included. The sample includes roughly 130,000 clones, 65% to 85% of them seen just once. Sample: peripheral blood. This TCR came from a man aged 30 to 39 with COVID-19, enrolled during active disease. This chain joins TRBV5-1 and TRBJ1-1; 8 nucleotides agree with TRBD1. Here the CDR3 DNA reads TGCGCCAGCAGCGGCACAGGGGGAAGGGAATACGCTGAAGCTTTCTTT. Protein: CASSGTGGREYAEAFF.